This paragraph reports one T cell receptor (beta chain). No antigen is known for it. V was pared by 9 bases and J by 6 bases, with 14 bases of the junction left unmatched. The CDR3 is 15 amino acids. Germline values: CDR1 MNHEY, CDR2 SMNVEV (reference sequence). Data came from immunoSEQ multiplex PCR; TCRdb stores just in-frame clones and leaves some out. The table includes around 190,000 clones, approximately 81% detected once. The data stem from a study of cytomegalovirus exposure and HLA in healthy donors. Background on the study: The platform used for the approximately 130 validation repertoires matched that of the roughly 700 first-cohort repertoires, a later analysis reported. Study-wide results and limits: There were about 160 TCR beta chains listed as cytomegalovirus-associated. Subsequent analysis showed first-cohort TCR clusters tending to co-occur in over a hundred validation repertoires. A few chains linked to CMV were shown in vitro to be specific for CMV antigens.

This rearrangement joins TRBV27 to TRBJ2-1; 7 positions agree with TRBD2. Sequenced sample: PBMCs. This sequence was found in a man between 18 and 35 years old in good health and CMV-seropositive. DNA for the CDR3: TGTGCCAGGGGAGGGGCCCCTCCTTTTTTCAATGAGCAGTTCTTC. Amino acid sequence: CARGGAPPFFNEQFF.